Listed here are 17 T cell receptor beta chains from one sample, sequenced in a study of cytomegalovirus exposure and HLA in healthy donors. Assay: immunoSEQ multiplex PCR; the TCRdb copy retains only in-frame clones and omits some. The table includes roughly 300,000 clones, 87% detected once. What was sequenced was PBMCs. These receptors all stem from a woman between 25 and 40 years old in good health and CMV-seropositive.

The rearrangement uses TRBV5-6 and TRBJ2-3; D is unresolved. The CDR3 totals 16 residues. CDR1 is SGHDT, CDR2 YYEEEE, per germline. Trimming stripped 4 bases from V and 3 bases from J, with 18 bases between. CDR3 DNA: TGTGCCAGCAGCCGGACGTCTGGGGATAGGACAGATACGCAGTATTTT. Protein sequence: CASSRTSGDRTDTQYF.

The count of this clone is one. CDR3 in amino acids: CASSLNSGGGEQYF. CDR3 coding DNA: TGTGCCAGCAGCTTAAATAGCGGGGGTGGGGAGCAGTACTTC. The V call is TRBV7-2, the J call TRBJ2-7; 9 bases agree with TRBD2. The CDR3 contains 14 residues. With 2 bases clipped from V and 7 bases from J, the junction kept 6 bases outside the gene matches. Germline V gene sequence: CDR1 SGHTA, CDR2 FQGNSA. Combining the CDR3 with reference TRBV7-2 and TRBJ2-7 gives the whole variable domain GAGVSQSPSNKVTEKGKDVELRCDPISGHTALYWYRQSLGQGLEFLIYFQGNSAPDKSGLPSDRFSAERTGGSVSTLTIQRTQQEDSAVYLCASSLNSGGGEQYFGPGTRLTVT.

J is TRBJ1-6 and V is TRBV9; 9 bases are a match to TRBD1. The CDR3 totals 15 residues. The J segment lost 9 bases and the V segment lost 3 bases, leaving 7 bases of the junction unmatched. Per the germline V gene, CDR1 is SGDLS and CDR2 is YYNGEE. For the CDR3, the DNA is TGTGCCAGCAGCGGGGGACAGGGTGGCGGTTCACCCCTCCACTTT. Translated, it gives CASSGGQGGGSPLHF.

This rearrangement joins TRBV27 to TRBJ2-5, with 8 bases lining up with TRBD1. Germline V CDR1 and CDR2: MNHEY, SMNVEV (reference sequence). V shed 1 base and J 4 bases; nucleotides not matched to a gene: 5. This CDR3 comprises 15 residues. The CDR3 DNA sequence: TGTGCCAGCAGTTTATTTACAGGGGGTAGAGAGACCCAGTACTTC. Translation gives CASSLFTGGRETQYF.

This chain links TRBV19 with TRBJ1-1; D is ambiguous. V lost 6 bases to trimming and J lost 1 base, with 12 bases between them. The CDR3 is 14 amino acids. The germline V gene has CDR1 LNHDA and CDR2 SQIVND (reference sequence). CDR3 loop: CASRIVSANTEAFF. For the CDR3, the DNA is TGTGCCAGTAGAATCGTCAGTGCGAACACTGAAGCTTTCTTT.

The CDR3 DNA reads TGTGCCAGCAGCTTAGCCGGCTCGAACACCGGGGAGCTGTTTTTT. It encodes CASSLAGSNTGELFF. This chain uses TRBV7-2 with TRBJ2-2; no clear D. This CDR3 is built from 15 residues. Germline V gene data show CDR1 as SGHTA and CDR2 as FQGNSA. Between the trimmed V and J ends, which lost 0 bases and 0 bases, there was a span of 5 bases. Full variable domain (rest looked up from reference TRBV7-2 and TRBJ2-2): GAGVSQSPSNKVTEKGKDVELRCDPISGHTALYWYRQSLGQGLEFLIYFQGNSAPDKSGLPSDRFSAERTGGSVSTLTIQRTQQEDSAVYLCASSLAGSNTGELFFGEGSRLTVL.

V gene TRBV6-5 combines with J gene TRBJ1-2, with TRBD1 matching 7 bases. The CDR3 sequence is 14 residues long. Germline values: CDR1 MNHEY, CDR2 SVGAGI. After removal of 6 bases from V and 3 bases from J, the junction contained 7 bases not matched to a gene. The CDR3 coding sequence is TGTGCCAGCAGGCGACAGGGAGGCGACTATGGCTACACCTTC. Amino acids: CASRRQGGDYGYTF.

The chain joins TRBV30 to TRBJ1-4; D perhaps matches TRBD1 (5 bases). The V end lost 1 base, the J end lost 10 bases, and 7 bases lay between the germline ends. Germline CDR1 and CDR2: GTSNPN and SVGIG (reference sequence). This CDR3 region has 11 residues. The CDR3 DNA reads TGTGCCTGGAGTGGGGGCGGAAAACTGTTTTTT. Translating it yields CAWSGGGKLFF.

The chain carries TRBV5-6 and TRBJ1-5, with a weak D call TRBD1 (6 bases). Germline-derived CDR1 and CDR2 are SGHDT and YYEEEE. The CDR3 runs to 14 residues. Trimming stripped 1 base from V and 6 bases from J, with 11 bases between. The CDR3 here is CASSLTGAGQPQHF. The CDR3 region has the DNA TGTGCCAGCAGCTTGACGGGGGCCGGTCAGCCCCAGCATTTT. The full variable domain, in which reference TRBV5-6 and TRBJ1-5 provide the parts outside the CDR3, is DAGVTQSPTHLIKTRGQQVTLRCSPKSGHDTVSWYQQALGQGPQFIFQYYEEEERQRGNFPDRFSGHQFPNYSSELNVNALLLGDSALYLCASSLTGAGQPQHFGDGTRLSIL.

This clone was detected only once. The chain carries TRBV7-9 and TRBJ2-1, with TRBD1 matching 10 bases. The V gene's germline CDR1 is SEHNR and CDR2 FQNEAQ (reference sequence). This CDR3 comprises 16 residues. The trim removed 5 bases at V and 5 bases at J, leaving 9 bases unmatched. CDR3 in amino acids: CASSQMTGGWDNEQFF. The CDR3 nucleotides are TGTGCCAGCAGCCAGATGACAGGGGGCTGGGACAATGAGCAGTTCTTC.

The chain uses TRBV27 and TRBJ2-2; the match to TRBD2 covers 10 bases. The CDR3 length is 16 residues. V dropped 4 bases and J dropped 4; count of bases not matched to a gene: 6. CDR1 is MNHEY and CDR2 is SMNVEV in the germline V gene (reference sequence). In DNA form, the CDR3 reads TGTGCCAGCAGTTCCTCGGGACTAGCGCGCACCGGGGAGCTGTTTTTT. This codes for CASSSSGLARTGELFF.

The rearrangement uses TRBV29-1 and TRBJ2-7; 11 bases map to TRBD2. Germline CDR1 and CDR2: SQVTM and ANQGSEA. The CDR3 consists of 16 residues. Trimming at V came to 2 bases and at J to 2 bases, leaving 8 bases not matched to a gene. CDR3 in amino acids: CSVERVTSGSAYEQYF. Here the CDR3 DNA reads TGCAGCGTTGAACGGGTTACTAGCGGGAGCGCCTACGAGCAGTACTTC.

CDR3 amino acids: CASGTSYEQYF. The CDR3 DNA reads TGTGCCAGCGGGACTTCCTACGAGCAGTACTTC. The J gene is TRBJ2-7, the V gene TRBV9; the D gene is possibly TRBD2 (6 bases). From germline, CDR1 is SGDLS and CDR2 YYNGEE. The CDR3 is 11 amino acids. Between the trimmed V and J ends, which lost 7 bases and 1 base, there was a span of 6 bases. Together with reference TRBV9 and TRBJ2-7, the CDR3 gives the full variable domain: DSGVTQTPKHLITATGQRVTLRCSPRSGDLSVYWYQQSLDQGLQFLIQYYNGEERAKGNILERFSAQQFPDLHSELNLSSLELGDSALYFCASGTSYEQYFGPGTRLTVT.

This rearrangement joins TRBV6-5 to TRBJ1-2, with D maybe TRBD1 (6 bases). CDR3 length equals 14 residues. Deletions cut 7 bases from V and 9 bases from J, with 21 bases between. Looked up from germline, CDR1 is MNHEY and CDR2 is SVGAGI. The CDR3 here is CASTPQVQGESYTF. As DNA, the CDR3 is TGTGCCAGCACCCCCCAAGTACAGGGAGAGAGCTACACCTTC.

The gene calls are TRBV6-5 and TRBJ1-2; no firm D call. V was cut by 0 bases and J by 3 bases, with 8 bases left in between. Germline CDR1 MNHEY, CDR2 SVGAGI. This CDR3 is 14 amino acids long. CDR3 amino acids: CASSYSGFDYGYTF. CDR3 coding DNA: TGTGCCAGCAGTTACTCAGGTTTTGACTATGGCTACACCTTC.

The genes are TRBV5-8 and TRBJ2-3; D is possibly TRBD2 (6 bases). Trimming took off 6 bases at V and 6 bases at J, with 14 bases between the two ends. The CDR3 consists of 13 residues. Germline V gene lookup returns CDR1 SGHTS and CDR2 YDEGEE. As DNA, the CDR3 is TGTGCCAGCATCTCTATTGGAGGGGATACGCAGTATTTT. This gives the protein CASISIGGDTQYF.

This chain joins TRBV29-1 and TRBJ1-3; D gene ambiguous. There are 12 residues in the CDR3. From germline, CDR1 is SQVTM and CDR2 ANQGSEA. V was trimmed by 2 bases and J by 4 bases, leaving 6 bases between them. This CDR3 reads CSVESRGNTIYF. The CDR3 DNA reads as TGCAGCGTTGAAAGCAGGGGAAACACCATATATTTT.